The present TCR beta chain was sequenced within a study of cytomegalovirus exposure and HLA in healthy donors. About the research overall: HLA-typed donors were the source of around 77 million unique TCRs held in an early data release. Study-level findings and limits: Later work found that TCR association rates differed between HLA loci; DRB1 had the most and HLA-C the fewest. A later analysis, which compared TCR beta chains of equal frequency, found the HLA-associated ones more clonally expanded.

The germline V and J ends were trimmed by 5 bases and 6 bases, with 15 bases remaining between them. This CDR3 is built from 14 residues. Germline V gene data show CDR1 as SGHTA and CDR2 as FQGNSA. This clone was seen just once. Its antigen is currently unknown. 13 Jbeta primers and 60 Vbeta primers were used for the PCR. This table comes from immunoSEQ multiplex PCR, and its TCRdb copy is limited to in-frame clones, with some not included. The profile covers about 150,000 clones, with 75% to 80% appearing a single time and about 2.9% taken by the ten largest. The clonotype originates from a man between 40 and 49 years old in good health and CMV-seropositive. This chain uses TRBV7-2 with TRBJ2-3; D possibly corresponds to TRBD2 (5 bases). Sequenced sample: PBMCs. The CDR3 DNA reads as TGTGCCAGCAGCCCTAGCCCGAACACGGATACGCAGTATTTT. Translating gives CASSPSPNTDTQYF.